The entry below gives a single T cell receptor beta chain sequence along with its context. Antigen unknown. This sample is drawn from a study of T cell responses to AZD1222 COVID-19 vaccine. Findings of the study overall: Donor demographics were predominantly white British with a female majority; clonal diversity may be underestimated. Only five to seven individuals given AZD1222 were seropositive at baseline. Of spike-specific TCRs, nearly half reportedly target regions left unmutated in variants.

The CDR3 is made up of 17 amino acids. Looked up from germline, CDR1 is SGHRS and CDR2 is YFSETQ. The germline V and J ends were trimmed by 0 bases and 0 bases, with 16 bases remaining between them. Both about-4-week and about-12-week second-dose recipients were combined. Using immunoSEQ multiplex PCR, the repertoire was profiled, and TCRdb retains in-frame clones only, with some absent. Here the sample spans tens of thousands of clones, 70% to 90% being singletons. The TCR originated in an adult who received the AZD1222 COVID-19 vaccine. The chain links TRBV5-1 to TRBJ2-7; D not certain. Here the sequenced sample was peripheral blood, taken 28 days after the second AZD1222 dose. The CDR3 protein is CASSLGYSERSSYEQYF. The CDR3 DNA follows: TGCGCCAGCAGCTTGGGGTACTCGGAGCGTAGCTCCTACGAGCAGTACTTC.